One and the same sample provided the 26 T cell receptor beta chains below, sequenced in a study of Ad26.COV2.S vaccination and SARS-CoV-2 variants. Libraries were prepared by immunoSEQ multiplex PCR; TCRdb keeps only in-frame clonotypes and omits some of them. The sample carries some 350,000 clones, around 83% recorded once. Treatment in this sample: some 20 received Ad26.COV2.S at low or high dose, single or two shots; five or six received placebo; per-sample allocation not given. Specimens were obtained on day 63 following the first vaccine or placebo injection. The sample here was peripheral blood, taken in a trial of Ad26.COV2.S vaccine versus placebo. Every receptor here comes from a person aged 18-65 years who received the Ad26.COV2.S COVID-19 vaccine or a placebo.

The chain employs TRBV7-8 and TRBJ2-1; tentatively, D is TRBD2 (5 bases). The V end lost 7 bases, the J end lost 4 bases, and 20 bases lay between the germline ends. CDR3 length: 16 residues. CDR1 is SGHVS, CDR2 FQNEAQ, per germline. The chain's CDR3 is CASTDLAGEGYNEQFF. CDR3 nucleotides: TGTGCCAGCACCGACCTAGCTGGAGAGGGTTACAATGAGCAGTTCTTC.

This clone appeared once. The CDR3 coding sequence is TGCGCCAGCAGCCAAGGACCTCCGCGACCGAGCACAGATACGCAGTATTTT. This codes for CASSQGPPRPSTDTQYF. J is TRBJ2-3 and V is TRBV4-3; D is undetermined. V dropped 1 base and J dropped 0 bases, with 14 bases sitting between them. This CDR3 region has 17 residues. The V gene's germline CDR1 is LGHNA and CDR2 YSLEER.

The chain couples TRBV27 to TRBJ2-3, with unresolved D. The CDR3 is made up of 13 amino acids. V was trimmed by 2 bases and J by 2 bases, leaving 5 bases between them. Looked up from germline, CDR1 is MNHEY and CDR2 is SMNVEV (reference sequence). CDR3 DNA: TGTGCCAGCAGTTTACCATACACAGATACGCAGTATTTT. Amino acids: CASSLPYTDTQYF.

The chain uses TRBV4-3 and TRBJ1-4; TRBD1 agrees at 9 bases. The CDR3 extends over 16 amino acids. The J segment lost 7 bases and the V segment lost 0 bases, leaving 6 bases of the junction unmatched. From germline, CDR1 is LGHNA and CDR2 YSLEER. The CDR3 loop reads CASSQDLGQGGEKLFF. The CDR3 coding sequence is TGCGCCAGCAGCCAAGATTTGGGACAGGGAGGTGAAAAACTGTTTTTT.

The chain recombines TRBV28 with TRBJ2-5, with TRBD1 identical over 7 bases. Trimming at V came to 7 bases and at J to 2 bases, leaving 13 bases not matched to a gene. The CDR3 length is 16 residues. The germline CDR1 and CDR2 sequences are MDHEN and SYDVKM. CDR3 loop: CASIDRDSLLQETQYF. The CDR3 bases are TGTGCCAGCATAGACCGGGACAGCCTCCTACAAGAGACCCAGTACTTC.

The chain recombines TRBV7-9 with TRBJ2-3, with D possibly TRBD2 on 7 matching bases. Trimming pared 7 bases from V and 3 bases from J, leaving 20 bases between. The CDR3 sequence is 16 residues long. Germline V CDR1 and CDR2: SEHNR, FQNEAQ (reference sequence). CDR3 sequence reads: CASTPEKGGGTDTQYF. CDR3 nucleotide sequence: TGTGCCAGCACCCCCGAAAAGGGAGGGGGTACAGATACGCAGTATTTT.

The DNA for the CDR3 is TGTGCCAGCAGCTTAGACGGGACTGGAAACACCATATATTTT. It specifies CASSLDGTGNTIYF. The V gene is TRBV7-2, the J gene TRBJ1-3, with D unresolved. V gave up 1 base and J gave up 2 bases, with 6 bases separating them. The CDR3 extends over 14 amino acids. The germline gives CDR1 SGHTA, CDR2 FQGNSA.

This clone has only one observation. The chain is built from TRBV4-2 and TRBJ2-2; D is unresolved. The germline CDR1 and CDR2 sequences are LGHNA and YNFKEQ. V was pared by 0 bases and J by 5 bases, with 7 bases between. This CDR3 has 14 amino acids. CDR3 bases: TGTGCCAGCAGCCAAGAGGCGGTTACCGGGGAGCTGTTTTTT. Its protein product is CASSQEAVTGELFF.

The chain combines TRBV18 with TRBJ2-7; D possibly corresponds to TRBD2 (6 bases). Germline-derived CDR1 and CDR2 are KGHSH and LQKENI. The CDR3 extends over 13 amino acids. The V gene lost 6 bases and the J gene lost 2 bases, with 11 bases spanning the gap. CDR3 loop: CASSTRGTYEQYF. CDR3 DNA sequence: TGTGCCAGCTCTACCCGGGGGACCTACGAGCAGTACTTC. The full variable domain, rest sourced from reference TRBV18 and TRBJ2-7, is NAGVMQNPRHLVRRRGQEARLRCSPMKGHSHVYWYRQLPEEGLKFMVYLQKENIIDESGMPKERFSAEFPKEGPSILRIQQVVRGDSAAYFCASSTRGTYEQYFGPGTRLTVT.

The chain links TRBV6-2 or TRBV6-3 to TRBJ1-5, with a possible D match to TRBD1 (6 bases). Germline V lookup: CDR1 MNHEY, CDR2 SVGEGT. The CDR3 loop spans 15 amino acids. Trimming pared 4 bases from V and 1 base from J, leaving 11 bases between. DNA for the CDR3: TGTGCCAGCAGTTCCCGGGACACGAGCAATCAGCCCCAGCATTTT. Translation gives CASSSRDTSNQPQHF.

V is TRBV19 and J is TRBJ2-1, with TRBD1 identical over 10 bases. Unmatched junction bases numbered 11, after V lost 4 bases and J lost 5 bases. CDR1 is LNHDA and CDR2 is SQIVND in the germline V gene (reference sequence). This CDR3 has 17 amino acids. DNA of the CDR3: TGTGCCAGTAGTAGACCACCCGGGACAGGGGTTAACAATGAGCAGTTCTTC. This translates into CASSRPPGTGVNNEQFF.

This clone was detected only once. J is TRBJ2-1 and V is TRBV2, with D possibly TRBD2 on 5 matching bases. CDR3 length equals 14 residues. The V gene's germline CDR1 is SNHLY and CDR2 FYNNEI. V dropped 4 bases and J dropped 6 bases, with 13 bases sitting between them. DNA for the CDR3: TGTGCCAGCAGTGCTCTAGCACTAATCAATGAGCAGTTCTTC. Its protein is CASSALALINEQFF.

This rearrangement joins TRBV7-9 to TRBJ1-4; tentative D call: TRBD1 (5 bases). Trimming took 10 bases from V and 11 from J, leaving 26 bases between them. This CDR3 region has 15 residues. Germline CDR1 reads SEHNR; CDR2 reads FQNEAQ (reference sequence). The CDR3 sequence: CATPLEGPLPSKLFF. CDR3 in DNA: TGTGCCACCCCCTTAGAGGGGCCTCTACCAAGCAAACTGTTTTTT.

The chain uses TRBV5-1 and TRBJ1-2; D gene uncertain. Germline assignment: CDR1 SGHRS and CDR2 YFSETQ. V lost 4 bases to trimming and J lost 1 base, with 17 bases between them. CDR3 size: 16 residues. CDR3 coding DNA: TGCGCCAGCAGCCTCCACGACGGAAACCTTAACTATGGCTACACCTTC. Translated, it gives CASSLHDGNLNYGYTF.

This chain joins TRBV19 and TRBJ2-7; possibly TRBD1 or TRBD2 for D (5 bases each). V was trimmed by 6 bases and J by 0 bases, leaving 18 bases between them. CDR3 length equals 16 residues. CDR1 and CDR2 (germline): LNHDA, SQIVND (reference sequence). CDR3 in DNA: TGTGCCAGTAGCAATTGGGGCAGGAGGAGCTCCTACGAGCAGTACTTC. It specifies CASSNWGRRSSYEQYF. The whole variable domain, remainder taken from reference TRBV19 and TRBJ2-7, is DGGITQSPKYLFRKEGQNVTLSCEQNLNHDAMYWYRQDPGQGLRLIYYSQIVNDFQKGDIAEGYSVSREKKESFPLTVTSAQKNPTAFYLCASSNWGRRSSYEQYFGPGTRLTVT.

The chain combines TRBV28 with TRBJ1-1; no clear D. V lost 9 bases to trimming and J lost 0 bases, with 26 bases between them. The CDR3 covers 18 residues. The germline gives CDR1 MDHEN, CDR2 SYDVKM. The CDR3 DNA follows: TGTGCCAGAAATACTGCCGGGTTGTCCCTCGGCCTGAACACTGAAGCTTTCTTT. Translation gives CARNTAGLSLGLNTEAFF. The complete variable domain, with remaining parts taken from reference TRBV28 and TRBJ1-1, reads DVKVTQSSRYLVKRTGEKVFLECVQDMDHENMFWYRQDPGLGLRLIYFSYDVKMKEKGDIPEGYSVSREKKERFSLILESASTNQTSMYLCARNTAGLSLGLNTEAFFGQGTRLTVV.

The chain joins TRBV5-1 to TRBJ1-2, with D possibly TRBD1 on 6 matching bases. The V end was cut by 3 bases, the J end by 1 base, with 22 bases between. Looked up from germline, CDR1 is SGHRS and CDR2 is YFSETQ. This CDR3 region has 18 residues. In DNA form, the CDR3 reads TGCGCCAGCAGCTCCAGGGGCCCCACACCTAACCTTAACTATGGCTACACCTTC. Translating it yields CASSSRGPTPNLNYGYTF. The full variable domain, completed using reference TRBV5-1 and TRBJ1-2, is KAGVTQTPRYLIKTRGQQVTLSCSPISGHRSVSWYQQTPGQGLQFLFEYFSETQRNKGNFPGRFSGRQFSNSRSEMNVSTLELGDSALYLCASSSRGPTPNLNYGYTFGSGTRLTVV.

This chain connects TRBV19 to TRBJ2-1; D gene unclear. Deletions cut 6 bases from V and 6 bases from J, with 18 bases between. CDR1 is LNHDA and CDR2 is SQIVND in the germline V gene (reference sequence). CDR3 length equals 15 residues. CDR3 coding DNA: TGTGCCAGTAGCCCCGCCGATGGGCGGTTCAATGAGCAGTTCTTC. This sequence encodes CASSPADGRFNEQFF.

V is TRBV5-1 and J is TRBJ1-6, with a possible D match to TRBD1 (5 bases). The ends were cut back, 1 base at V and 9 bases at J, with 14 bases in the middle. Germline values: CDR1 SGHRS, CDR2 YFSETQ. The CDR3 is made up of 15 amino acids. The CDR3 bases are TGCGCCAGCAGCTTGAACTGGGGTGGGGGTTCACCCCTCCACTTT. Encoded protein: CASSLNWGGGSPLHF.

V is TRBV11-2 and J is TRBJ1-1; D not certain. CDR1 is SGHAT and CDR2 is FQNNGV in the germline V gene. The V end was cut by 0 bases, the J end by 4 bases, with 6 bases between. This CDR3 has 13 amino acids. This chain's CDR3 is CASSLETATEAFF. The CDR3, as DNA: TGTGCCAGCAGCTTAGAAACGGCCACTGAAGCTTTCTTT.

The V call is TRBV5-1, the J call TRBJ2-5; 12 nucleotides line up with TRBD2. From germline, CDR1 is SGHRS and CDR2 YFSETQ. V was pared by 0 bases and J by 3 bases, with 3 bases of the junction left unmatched. The CDR3 length is 16 residues. CDR3 nucleotide sequence: TGCGCCAGCAGCTTGGAACCTAGCGGGGGGGAAGAGACCCAGTACTTC. The encoded protein is CASSLEPSGGEETQYF.

J is TRBJ2-7 and V is TRBV5-1; tentatively, D is TRBD1 (6 bases). V was clipped by 0 bases and J by 0 bases, with 13 bases between them. Germline assignment: CDR1 SGHRS and CDR2 YFSETQ. This CDR3 is built from 16 residues. CDR3 region: CASSLVGTQTSYEQYF. DNA of the CDR3: TGCGCCAGCAGCTTGGTAGGGACACAAACCTCCTACGAGCAGTACTTC.

The chain carries TRBV11-2 and TRBJ1-3; TRBD1 aligns across 7 bases. V lost 4 bases, J lost 0 bases, and 9 bases stayed unmatched. The CDR3 runs 17 residues. The V gene's germline CDR1 is SGHAT and CDR2 FQNNGV. The DNA of the CDR3 is TGTGCCAGCAGCTCTACGGGACAGCTATTCTCTGGAAACACCATATATTTT. It translates to CASSSTGQLFSGNTIYF.

The chain is built from TRBV25-1 and TRBJ2-2, with a tentative D call TRBD1 (6 bases). Trimming stripped 5 bases from V and 4 bases from J, with 8 bases between. Germline CDR1 is MGHDK and CDR2 is SYGVNS. The CDR3 extends over 13 amino acids. The CDR3 nucleotides read TGTGCCAGCAGTCAGGGGTTCACCGGGGAGCTGTTTTTT. Its translation: CASSQGFTGELFF.

CDR3 coding DNA: TGTGCCAGTAGTAGACTAGGCGAGACCCAGTACTTC. It translates to CASSRLGETQYF. The chain links TRBV19 to TRBJ2-5; D perhaps matches TRBD2 (6 bases). The CDR3 loop spans 12 amino acids. Germline V gene sequence: CDR1 LNHDA, CDR2 SQIVND (reference sequence). V dropped 4 bases and J dropped 5 bases, with 8 bases sitting between them.

V and J are TRBV28 and TRBJ1-5; D is ambiguous. The CDR3 is 14 amino acids. The V and J ends lost 3 bases and 7 bases respectively, with 13 bases between them. The V gene's germline CDR1 is MDHEN and CDR2 SYDVKM. The CDR3 coding sequence is TGTGCCAGCAGTTTTGGGAGGGTTTTGCAGCCCCAGCATTTT. Translated, it gives CASSFGRVLQPQHF.